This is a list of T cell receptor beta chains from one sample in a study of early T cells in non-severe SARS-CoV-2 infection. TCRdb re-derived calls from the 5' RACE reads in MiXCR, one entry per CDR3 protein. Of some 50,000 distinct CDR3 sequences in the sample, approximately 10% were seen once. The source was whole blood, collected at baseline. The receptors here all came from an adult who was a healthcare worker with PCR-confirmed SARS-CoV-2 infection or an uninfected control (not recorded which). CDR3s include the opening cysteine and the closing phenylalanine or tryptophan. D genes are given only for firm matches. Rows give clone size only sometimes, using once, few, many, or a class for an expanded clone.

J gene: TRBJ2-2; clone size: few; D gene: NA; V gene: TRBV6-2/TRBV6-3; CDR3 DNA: TGTGCCAGCAGGGCCTCTCGGGAGAACACCGGGGAGCTGTTTTTT; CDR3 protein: CASRASRENTGELFF
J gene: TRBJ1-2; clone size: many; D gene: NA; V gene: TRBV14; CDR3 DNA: TGTGCCAGCAGCCAAGAAAGGTGGAATTTTCCTGGCTACACCTTC; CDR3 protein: CASSQERWNFPGYTF
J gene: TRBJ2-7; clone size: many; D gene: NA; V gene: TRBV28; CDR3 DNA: TGTGCCAGCAGTCCGCATGACAGATACGAGCAGTACTTC; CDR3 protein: CASSPHDRYEQYF
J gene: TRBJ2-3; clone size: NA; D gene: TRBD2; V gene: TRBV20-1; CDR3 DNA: TGCAGTGCTAGAGCGGGAGGGCCGGGAGATACGCAGTATTTT; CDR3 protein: CSARAGGPGDTQYF
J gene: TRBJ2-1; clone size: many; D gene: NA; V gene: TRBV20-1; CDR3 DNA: TGCAGTGTGGAATCCGACAGCTCCTACAATGAGCAGTTCTTC; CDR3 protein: CSVESDSSYNEQFF
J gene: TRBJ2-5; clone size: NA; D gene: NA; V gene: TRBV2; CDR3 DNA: TGTGCCAGCAAGGGGGAAGAGACCCAGTACTTC; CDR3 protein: CASKGEETQYF
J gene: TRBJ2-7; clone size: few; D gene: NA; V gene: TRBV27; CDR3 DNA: TGTGCCAGCAGTTTAACACAGGCAGGCGAGCAGTACTTC; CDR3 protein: CASSLTQAGEQYF
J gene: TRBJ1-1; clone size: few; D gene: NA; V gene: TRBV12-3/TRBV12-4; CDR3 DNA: TGTGCCAGCACCCGCACCGGGGCGAACACTGAAGCTTTCTTT; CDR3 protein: CASTRTGANTEAFF
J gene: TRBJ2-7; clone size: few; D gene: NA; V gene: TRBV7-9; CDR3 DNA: TGTGCCAGCCTCTACGGGAGATGCTACGAGCAGTACTTC; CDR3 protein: CASLYGRCYEQYF
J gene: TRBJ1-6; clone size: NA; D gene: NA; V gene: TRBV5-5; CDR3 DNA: TGTGCCAGCGGCCCAAACCGCGCGAGCGCGGCCCTCCACTTT; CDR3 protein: CASGPNRASAALHF
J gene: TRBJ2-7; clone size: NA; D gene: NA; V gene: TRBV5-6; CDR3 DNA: TGTGCCAGCAGCTTGGATGGAAGGGGCGCAGGTTGGGAGCAGTACTTC; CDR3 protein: CASSLDGRGAGWEQYF
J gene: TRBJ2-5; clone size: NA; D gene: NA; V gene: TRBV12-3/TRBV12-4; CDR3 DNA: TGTGCCAGCAGTTTCCCCAGGGTTGAGACCCAGTACTTC; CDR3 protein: CASSFPRVETQYF
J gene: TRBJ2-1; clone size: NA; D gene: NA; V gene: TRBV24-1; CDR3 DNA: TGTGCCACCAGTGATTTCCCGGGACGAGAGTACAATGAGCAGTTCTTC; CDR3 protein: CATSDFPGREYNEQFF
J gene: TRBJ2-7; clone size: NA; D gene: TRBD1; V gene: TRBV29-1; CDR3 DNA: TGCAGCGCCCGACAGGGGGTCTACGAGCAGTACTTC; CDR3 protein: CSARQGVYEQYF
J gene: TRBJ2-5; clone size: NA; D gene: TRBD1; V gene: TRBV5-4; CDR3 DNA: TGTGCCAGCAGCCGGGACAGGGAAGGGACCCAGTACTTC; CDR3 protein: CASSRDREGTQYF
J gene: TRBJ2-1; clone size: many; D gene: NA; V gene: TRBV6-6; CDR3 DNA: TGTGCCAGCAGTCAACTAGTTGGGTTGGATGAGCAGTTCTTC; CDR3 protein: CASSQLVGLDEQFF
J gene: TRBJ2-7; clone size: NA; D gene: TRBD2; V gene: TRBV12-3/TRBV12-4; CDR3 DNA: TGTGCCAGCAGTCCATCCGGACTAGCGGGACTCGCGGCCTACGAGCAGTACTTC; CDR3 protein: CASSPSGLAGLAAYEQYF
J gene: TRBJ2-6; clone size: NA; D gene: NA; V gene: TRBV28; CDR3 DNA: TGTGCCAGCAGCCTAAGGGGCGGCTCTGGGGCCAACGTCCTGACTTTC; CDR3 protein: CASSLRGGSGANVLTF
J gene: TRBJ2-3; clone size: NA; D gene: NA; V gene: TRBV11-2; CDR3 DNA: TGTGCCAGCACCTGGCCGCGAGGGCCGGTCACAGATACGCAGTATTTT; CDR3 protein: CASTWPRGPVTDTQYF
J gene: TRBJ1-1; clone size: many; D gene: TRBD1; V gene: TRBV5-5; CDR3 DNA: TGTGCCAGCAGCTTGGGACGGACAGGGGCCAACACTGAAGCTTTCTTT; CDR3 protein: CASSLGRTGANTEAFF
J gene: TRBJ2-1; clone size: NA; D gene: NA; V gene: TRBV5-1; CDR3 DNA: TGCGCCAGCAGCTTGGCTTGGCCCGGGAATGAGCAGTTCTTC; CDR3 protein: CASSLAWPGNEQFF
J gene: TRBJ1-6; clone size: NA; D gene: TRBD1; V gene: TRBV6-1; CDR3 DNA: TGTGCCAGCAGTGAATTGGGACAGGGGGACCATTCACCCCTCCACTTT; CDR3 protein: CASSELGQGDHSPLHF
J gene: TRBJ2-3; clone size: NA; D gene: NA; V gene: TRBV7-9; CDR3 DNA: TGTGCCAGCAGCTTATTAGAAGCAGATACGCAGTATTTT; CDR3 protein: CASSLLEADTQYF
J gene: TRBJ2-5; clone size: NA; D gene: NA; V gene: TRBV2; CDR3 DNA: TGTGCCAGCAGGCAGGTCGGAAAGACCCAGTACTTC; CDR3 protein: CASRQVGKTQYF
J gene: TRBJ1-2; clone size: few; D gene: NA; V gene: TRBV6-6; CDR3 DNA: TGTGCCAGCATTTTTGGAGGGTTTGGCTACACCTTC; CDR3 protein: CASIFGGFGYTF
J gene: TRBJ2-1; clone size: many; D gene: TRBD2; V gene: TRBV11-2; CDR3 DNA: TGTGCCAGCAGCTTAGAGACGGGTAGCGGGAGAGGAGGTGAGCAGTTCTTC; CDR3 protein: CASSLETGSGRGGEQFF
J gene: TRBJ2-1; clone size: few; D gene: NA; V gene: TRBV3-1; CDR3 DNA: TGTGCCAGCAGCCCTCCACCGGGACATGAGCAGTTCTTC; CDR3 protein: CASSPPPGHEQFF
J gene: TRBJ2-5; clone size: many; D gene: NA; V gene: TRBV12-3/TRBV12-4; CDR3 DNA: TGTGCCAGCAGTAAACGGACTCGGCGAGAGACCCAGTACTTC; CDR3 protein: CASSKRTRRETQYF
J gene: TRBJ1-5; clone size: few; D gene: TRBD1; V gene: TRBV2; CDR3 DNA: TGTGCCAGCAGTGAGTGGACAGGGGGCCAGCCCCAGCATTTT; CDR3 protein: CASSEWTGGQPQHF
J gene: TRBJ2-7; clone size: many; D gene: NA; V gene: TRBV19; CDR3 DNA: TGTGCCAGTAGTATTAGTTTATCCTACGAGCAGTACTTC; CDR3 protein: CASSISLSYEQYF
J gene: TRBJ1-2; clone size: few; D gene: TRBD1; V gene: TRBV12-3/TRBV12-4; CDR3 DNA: TGTGCCAGCAGCCAGACAGGGGTTAACTATGGCTACACCTTC; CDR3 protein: CASSQTGVNYGYTF
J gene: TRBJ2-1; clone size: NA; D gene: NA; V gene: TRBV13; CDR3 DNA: TGTGCCAGCAGTCGAGGGGTGAGCTCCTACAATGAGCAGTTCTTC; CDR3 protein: CASSRGVSSYNEQFF
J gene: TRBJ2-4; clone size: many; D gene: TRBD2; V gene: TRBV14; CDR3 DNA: TGTGCCAGCAGCCAAGGACTAGCGGGGCAAAACATTCAGTACTTC; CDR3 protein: CASSQGLAGQNIQYF
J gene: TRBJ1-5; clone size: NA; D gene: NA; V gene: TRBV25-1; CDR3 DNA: TGTGCCAGCAGTCCTCACCTTTCGGGTCAGCCCCAGCATTTT; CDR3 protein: CASSPHLSGQPQHF
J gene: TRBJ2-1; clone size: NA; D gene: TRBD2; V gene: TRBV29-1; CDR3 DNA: TGCAGCGCTAGGACTAGCGGAGTCTACAATGAGCAGTTCTTC; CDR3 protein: CSARTSGVYNEQFF
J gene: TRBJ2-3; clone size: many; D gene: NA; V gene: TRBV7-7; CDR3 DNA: TGTGCTAGCAGCAAGACGGGAACCACAGATACGCAGTATTTT; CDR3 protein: CASSKTGTTDTQYF
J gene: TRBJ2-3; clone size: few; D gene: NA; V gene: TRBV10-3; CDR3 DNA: TGTGCCATCAGTGATGGTAGCGGAGGGACGGATACGCAGTATTTT; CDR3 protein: CAISDGSGGTDTQYF
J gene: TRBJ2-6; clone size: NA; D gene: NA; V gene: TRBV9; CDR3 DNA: TGTGCCAGCAGCCCGAGCCCATCTGGGGCCAACGTCCTGACTTTC; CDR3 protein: CASSPSPSGANVLTF
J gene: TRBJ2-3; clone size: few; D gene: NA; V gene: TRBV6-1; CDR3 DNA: TGTGCCAGCAGTGAAGAGGGCTGGGTGGCAGATACGCAGTATTTT; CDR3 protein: CASSEEGWVADTQYF
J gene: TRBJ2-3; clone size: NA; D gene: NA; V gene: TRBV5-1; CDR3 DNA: TGCGCCAGCAGCTTGGGCGGGATCACAGATACGCAGTATTTT; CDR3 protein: CASSLGGITDTQYF
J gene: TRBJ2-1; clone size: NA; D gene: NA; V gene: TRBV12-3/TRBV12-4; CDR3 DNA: TGTGCCAGTGTCTCGGGCCATGAGCAGTTCTTC; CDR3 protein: CASVSGHEQFF
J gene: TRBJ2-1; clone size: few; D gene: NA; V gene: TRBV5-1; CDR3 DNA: TGCGCCAGCAGCTTGGCCCCGGGAACCTACAATGAGCAGTTCTTC; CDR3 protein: CASSLAPGTYNEQFF
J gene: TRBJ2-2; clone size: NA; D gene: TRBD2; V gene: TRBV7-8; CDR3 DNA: TGTGCCAGCAGCTTTCGGGGGGGTAACACCGGGGAGCTGTTTTTT; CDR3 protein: CASSFRGGNTGELFF
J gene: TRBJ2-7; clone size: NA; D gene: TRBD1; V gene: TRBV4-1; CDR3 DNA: TGCGCCAGCAGCCAGGAGGGGACAGGGGCCCTCTACGAGCAGTACTTC; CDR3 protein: CASSQEGTGALYEQYF
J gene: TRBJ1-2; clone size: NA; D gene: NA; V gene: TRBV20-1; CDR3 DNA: TGCAGTGCTAGAGACTCGGGGAACTATGGCTACACCTTC; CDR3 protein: CSARDSGNYGYTF
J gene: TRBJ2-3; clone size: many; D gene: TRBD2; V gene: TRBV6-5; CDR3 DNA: TGTGCCAGCAGTTCCCTCGGACTAGCGGGAGCCGAAGACACAGATACGCAGTATTTT; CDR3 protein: CASSSLGLAGAEDTDTQYF
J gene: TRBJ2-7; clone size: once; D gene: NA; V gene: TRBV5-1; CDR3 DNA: TGCGCCAGCAGCTTGGCGGGGTCGCGCGAGCAGTACTTC; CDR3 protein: CASSLAGSREQYF